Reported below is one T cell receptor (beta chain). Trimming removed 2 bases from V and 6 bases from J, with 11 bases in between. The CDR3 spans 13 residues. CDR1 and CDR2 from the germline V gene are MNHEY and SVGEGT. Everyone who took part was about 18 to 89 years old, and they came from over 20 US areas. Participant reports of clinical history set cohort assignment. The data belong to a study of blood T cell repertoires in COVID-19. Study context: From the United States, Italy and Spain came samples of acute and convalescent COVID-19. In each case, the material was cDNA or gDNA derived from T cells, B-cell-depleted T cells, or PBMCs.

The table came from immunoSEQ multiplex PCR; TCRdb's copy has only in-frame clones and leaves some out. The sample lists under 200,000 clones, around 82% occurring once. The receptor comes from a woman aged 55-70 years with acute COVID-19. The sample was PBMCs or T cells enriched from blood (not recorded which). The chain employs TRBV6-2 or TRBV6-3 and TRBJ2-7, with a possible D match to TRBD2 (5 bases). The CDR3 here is CASSYRVRVEQYV. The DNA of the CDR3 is TGTGCCAGCAGTTACCGGGTGCGGGTCGAGCAGTACGTC.